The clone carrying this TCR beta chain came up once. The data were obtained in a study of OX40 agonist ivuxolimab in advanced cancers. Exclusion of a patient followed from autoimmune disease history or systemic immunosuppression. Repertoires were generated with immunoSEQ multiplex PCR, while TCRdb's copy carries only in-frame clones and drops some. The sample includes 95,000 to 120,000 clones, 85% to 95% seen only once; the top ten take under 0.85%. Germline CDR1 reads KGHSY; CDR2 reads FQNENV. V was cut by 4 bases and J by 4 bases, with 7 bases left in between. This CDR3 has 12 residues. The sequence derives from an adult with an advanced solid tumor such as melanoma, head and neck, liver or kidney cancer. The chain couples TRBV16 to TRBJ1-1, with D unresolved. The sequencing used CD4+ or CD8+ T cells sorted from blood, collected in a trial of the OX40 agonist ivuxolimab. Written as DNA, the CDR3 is TGTGCCAGCAGCCCAACGAGCACTGAAGCTTTCTTT. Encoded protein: CASSPTSTEAFF.